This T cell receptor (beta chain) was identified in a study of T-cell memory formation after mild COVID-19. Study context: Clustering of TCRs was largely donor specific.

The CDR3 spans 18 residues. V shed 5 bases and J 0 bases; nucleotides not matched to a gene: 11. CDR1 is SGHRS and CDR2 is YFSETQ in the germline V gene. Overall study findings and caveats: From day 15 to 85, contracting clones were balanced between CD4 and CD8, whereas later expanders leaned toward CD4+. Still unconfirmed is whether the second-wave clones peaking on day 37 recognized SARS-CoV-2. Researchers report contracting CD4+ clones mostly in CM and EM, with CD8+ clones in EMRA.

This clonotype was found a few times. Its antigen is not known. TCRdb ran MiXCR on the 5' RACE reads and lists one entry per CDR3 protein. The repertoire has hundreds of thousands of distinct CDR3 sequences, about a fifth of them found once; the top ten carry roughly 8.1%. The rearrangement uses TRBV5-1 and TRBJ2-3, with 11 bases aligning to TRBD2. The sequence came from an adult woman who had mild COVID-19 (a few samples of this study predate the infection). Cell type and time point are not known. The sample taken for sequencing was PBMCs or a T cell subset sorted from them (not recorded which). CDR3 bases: TGCGCCAGCAGGCCTCCGGGACTAGCGGAGATAAGCACAGATACGCAGTATTTT. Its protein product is CASRPPGLAEISTDTQYF.